The 8 T cell receptor beta chains reported below all come from one sample, sequenced in a study of shared clonotypes between healthy human individuals (dated by TCRdb to the early 2020s). Library preparation employed the immunoSEQ multiplex PCR assay. TCRdb's version of the immuneACCESS table is confined to in-frame rearrangements and falls short of the full clone set. An unresolved V gene accounts for under half of the shortfall where checked; the remainder is of unknown origin. Recorded for this sample are roughly 680,000 clones; over 55% of them occurred a single time. Clones ranked in the top ten supply about 1.7% of the sample. The sample comprised memory CD4+ T cells sorted from blood. Per the publication, the cell subset or site label means: CD45RA-negative fraction. These receptors came from a woman aged 25-40 years in good health.

The CDR3 loop is CASSLATSGSREQYF. The CDR3 nucleotides are TGTGCCAGCAGCTTAGCGACTAGCGGGAGTCGGGAGCAGTACTTC. This rearrangement joins TRBV7-8 to TRBJ2-7, with 12 bases lining up with TRBD2. J was trimmed by 7 bases and V by 0 bases; bases with no gene match: 4. CDR1 and CDR2 from the germline V gene are SGHVS and FQNEAQ. The CDR3 spans 15 residues.

With respect to this clone: Other DNA sequences in this sample translate to the same CDR3. The chain has TRBV28 and TRBJ2-1; no reliable D call. The CDR3 is 13 residues long. Between the trimmed V and J ends, which lost 3 bases and 7 bases, there was a span of 10 bases. CDR1 is MDHEN and CDR2 is SYDVKM in the germline V gene. The CDR3: CASSLTVRNEQFF. The CDR3 DNA reads TGTGCCAGCAGTTTGACGGTGAGGAATGAGCAGTTCTTC.

This clone was recorded a few times. This rearrangement joins TRBV2 to TRBJ1-2; 12 bases are a match to TRBD1. The length of the CDR3 is 15 residues. In germline, CDR1 is SNHLY, CDR2 FYNNEI. V gave up 7 bases and J gave up 2 bases; unmatched junction bases: 5. The CDR3, as DNA: TGTGCCAGCACTCTGGGACAGGGGGCGAACTATGGCTACACCTTC. It is translated as CASTLGQGANYGYTF.

This sequence joins TRBV27 and TRBJ2-7, with a tentative D call TRBD2 (5 bases). V was cut by 5 bases and J by 2 bases, with 25 bases left in between. The CDR3 has 18 amino acids. Germline V lookup: CDR1 MNHEY, CDR2 SMNVEV (reference sequence). The CDR3 sequence: CASSPNARTGITTYEQYF. The CDR3 DNA reads as TGTGCCAGCAGTCCCAACGCCCGAACCGGGATCACAACCTACGAGCAGTACTTC.

The genes are TRBV30 and TRBJ2-5; D gene unclear. The J call is uncertain, as TRBJ2-7 better fits the DNA end. Germline CDR1 reads GTSNPN; CDR2 reads SVGIG (reference sequence). There are 12 residues in the CDR3. DNA of the CDR3: TGTGCCTGGAGTGTAGGCCGTTACGAGCAGTACTTC. Amino acid sequence: CAWSVGRYEQYF.

Details on this clone: Germline is not matched at one junction end, which may reflect a read error. The gene calls are TRBV19 and TRBJ1-2; D unclear. This CDR3 comprises 13 residues. Germline V lookup: CDR1 LNHDA, CDR2 SQIVND (reference sequence). The CDR3 here is CASSTPPVGGPVF. The CDR3 bases are TGTGCCAGTAGTACGCCACCGGTGGGAGGCCCAGTCTTC.

The chain carries TRBV28 and TRBJ1-3; D gene ambiguous. V lost 2 bases, J lost 5 bases, and 13 bases lay in between. The CDR3 has 15 residues. CDR1 and CDR2 from the germline V gene are MDHEN and SYDVKM. Written as DNA, the CDR3 is TGTGCCAGCAGTTTAAGAGCAGATTCTCGAAACACCATATATTTT. Translated, it gives CASSLRADSRNTIYF. The full variable domain, with the rest looked up from reference TRBV28 and TRBJ1-3, is DVKVTQSSRYLVKRTGEKVFLECVQDMDHENMFWYRQDPGLGLRLIYFSYDVKMKEKGDIPEGYSVSREKKERFSLILESASTNQTSMYLCASSLRADSRNTIYFGEGSWLTVV.

CDR3 sequence: CASSLGRGNTEAFF. CDR3 bases: TGTGCCAGCAGCTTAGGTCGGGGGAACACTGAAGCTTTCTTT. The chain joins TRBV7-9 to TRBJ1-1; D remains ambiguous. CDR3 length: 14 residues. V lost 1 base, J lost 1 base, and 7 bases lay in between. The germline gives CDR1 SEHNR, CDR2 FQNEAQ (reference sequence).